This T cell receptor (beta chain) was observed in a study of beta chain features in type 1 diabetes. Overall study findings and caveats: Type 1 diabetes patients had TCRB CDR3s that were shorter (moderately but significantly so) in all four CD4+ subsets. Cells with high TCR expression could be over-represented by cDNA sequencing.

This clone was seen only a few times. Its antigen is as yet unknown. Germline assignment: CDR1 SGHAT and CDR2 FQNNGV. This CDR3 comprises 13 residues. Trimming stripped 5 bases from V and 5 bases from J, with 12 bases between. Expressed TCRB transcripts were sequenced because the isolated RNA had all been reverse transcribed beforehand. Assay used: immunoSEQ multiplex PCR; TCRdb lists only in-frame clones, some missing. The table lists around 160,000 clones, around 8% of them singletons, with over 0.5% in the top ten. This chain links TRBV11-2 with TRBJ1-2, with D unresolved. The receptor's source is a woman under 30 with type 1 diabetes. Specimen: central memory CD4+ T cells from blood. CDR3 coding DNA: TGTGCCAGCAGCCCCGATAGCGAATATGGCTACACCTTC. Translated, it gives CASSPDSEYGYTF.